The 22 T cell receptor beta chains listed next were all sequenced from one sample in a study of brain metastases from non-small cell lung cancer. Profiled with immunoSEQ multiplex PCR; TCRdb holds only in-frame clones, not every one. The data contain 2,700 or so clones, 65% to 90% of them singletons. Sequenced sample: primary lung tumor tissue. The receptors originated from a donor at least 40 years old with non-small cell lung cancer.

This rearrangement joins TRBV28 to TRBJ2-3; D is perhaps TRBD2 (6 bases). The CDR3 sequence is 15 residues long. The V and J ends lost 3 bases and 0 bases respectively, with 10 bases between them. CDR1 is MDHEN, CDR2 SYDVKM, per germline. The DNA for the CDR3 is TGTGCCAGCAGTTTGCCTAGCGCTAGCACAGATACGCAGTATTTT. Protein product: CASSLPSASTDTQYF.

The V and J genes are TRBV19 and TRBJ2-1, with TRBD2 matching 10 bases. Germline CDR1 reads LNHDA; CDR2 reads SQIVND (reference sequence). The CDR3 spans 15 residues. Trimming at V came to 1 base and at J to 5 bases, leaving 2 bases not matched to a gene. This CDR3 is CASSIGTSGDNEQFF. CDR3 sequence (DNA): TGTGCCAGTAGTATAGGGACTAGCGGAGACAATGAGCAGTTCTTC.

The CDR3 nucleotides read TGCAGCGCCGGAGGGGAGTCCGGGGCCAACGTCCTGACTTTC. Translated: CSAGGESGANVLTF. This rearrangement joins TRBV29-1 to TRBJ2-6; TRBD2 is a possible D gene (6 bases). The germline V gene has CDR1 SQVTM and CDR2 ANQGSEA. V was shortened by 7 bases and J by 4 bases, with 14 bases between the two germline ends. The CDR3 is 14 amino acids.

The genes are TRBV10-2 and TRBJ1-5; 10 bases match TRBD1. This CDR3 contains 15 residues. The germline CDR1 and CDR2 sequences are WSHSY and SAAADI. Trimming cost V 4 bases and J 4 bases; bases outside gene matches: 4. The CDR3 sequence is CASSVAGQGNQPQHF. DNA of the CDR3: TGCGCCAGCAGTGTGGCGGGACAGGGGAATCAGCCCCAGCATTTT.

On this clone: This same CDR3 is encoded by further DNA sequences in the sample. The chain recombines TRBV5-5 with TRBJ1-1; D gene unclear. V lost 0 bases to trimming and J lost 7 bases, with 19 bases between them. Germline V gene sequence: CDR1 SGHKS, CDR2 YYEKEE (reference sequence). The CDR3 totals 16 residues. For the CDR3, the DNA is TGTGCCAGCAGCTTGGCCGGAACCCCGAGCCGGGATGAAGCTTTCTTT. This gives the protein CASSLAGTPSRDEAFF. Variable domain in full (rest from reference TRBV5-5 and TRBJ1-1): DAGVTQSPTHLIKTRGQQVTLRCSPISGHKSVSWYQQVLGQGPQFIFQYYEKEERGRGNFPDRFSARQFPNYSSELNVNALLLGDSALYLCASSLAGTPSRDEAFFGQGTRLTVV.

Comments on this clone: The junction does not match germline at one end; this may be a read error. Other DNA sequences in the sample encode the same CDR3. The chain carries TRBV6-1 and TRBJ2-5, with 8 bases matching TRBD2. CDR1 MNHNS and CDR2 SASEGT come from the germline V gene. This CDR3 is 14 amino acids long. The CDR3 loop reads CASSEGAGVETQYF. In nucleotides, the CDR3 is TGTGCCAGTAGTGAAGGAGCGGGAGTAGAGACCCAGTACTTC.

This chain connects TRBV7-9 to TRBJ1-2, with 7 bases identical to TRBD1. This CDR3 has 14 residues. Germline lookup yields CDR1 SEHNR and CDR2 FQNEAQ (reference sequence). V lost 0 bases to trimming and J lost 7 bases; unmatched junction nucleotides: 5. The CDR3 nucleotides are TGTGCCAGCAGCTTAGCGCAGGCAGGGGGTGGCTACACCTTC. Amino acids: CASSLAQAGGGYTF.

CDR3 amino acids: CASKRSSYEQYF. CDR3 nucleotides: TGTGCCAGCAAGCGGAGCTCCTACGAGCAGTACTTC. The chain employs TRBV28 and TRBJ2-7; D is possibly TRBD2 (5 bases). V was clipped by 7 bases and J by 0 bases, with 7 bases between them. The CDR3 runs to 12 residues. Germline V gives CDR1 MDHEN, CDR2 SYDVKM.

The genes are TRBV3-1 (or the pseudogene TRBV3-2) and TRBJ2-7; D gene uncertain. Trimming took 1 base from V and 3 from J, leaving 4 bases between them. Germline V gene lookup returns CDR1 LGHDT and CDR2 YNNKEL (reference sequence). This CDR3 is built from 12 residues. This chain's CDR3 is CASSQAFYEQYF. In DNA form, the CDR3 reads TGTGCCAGCAGCCAAGCCTTCTACGAGCAGTACTTC.

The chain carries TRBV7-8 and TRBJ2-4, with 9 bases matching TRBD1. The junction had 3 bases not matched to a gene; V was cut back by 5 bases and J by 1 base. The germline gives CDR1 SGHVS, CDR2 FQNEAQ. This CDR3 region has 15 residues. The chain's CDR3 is CASSDGQGAKNIQYF. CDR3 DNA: TGTGCCAGCAGCGATGGACAGGGGGCCAAAAACATTCAGTACTTC.

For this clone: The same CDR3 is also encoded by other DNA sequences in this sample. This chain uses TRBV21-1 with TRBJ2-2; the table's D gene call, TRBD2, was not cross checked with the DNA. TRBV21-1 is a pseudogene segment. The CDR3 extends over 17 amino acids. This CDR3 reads CASSKGGTSENTGELFF. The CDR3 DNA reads TGTGCCAGCAGTAAAGGAGGAACTAGCGAGAACACCGGGGAGCTGTTTTTT.

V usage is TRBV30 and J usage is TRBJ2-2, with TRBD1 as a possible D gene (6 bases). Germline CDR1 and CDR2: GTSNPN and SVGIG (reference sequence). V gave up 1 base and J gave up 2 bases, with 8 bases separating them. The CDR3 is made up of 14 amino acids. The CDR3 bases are TGTGCCTGGAGTGGGACAGCTAACACCGGGGAGCTGTTTTTT. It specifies CAWSGTANTGELFF. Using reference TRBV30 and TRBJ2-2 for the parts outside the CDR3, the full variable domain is SQTIHQWPATLVQPVGSPLSLECTVEGTSNPNLYWYRQAAGRGLQLLFYSVGIGQISSEVPQNLSASRPQDRQFILSSKKLLLSDSGFYLCAWSGTANTGELFFGEGSRLTVL.

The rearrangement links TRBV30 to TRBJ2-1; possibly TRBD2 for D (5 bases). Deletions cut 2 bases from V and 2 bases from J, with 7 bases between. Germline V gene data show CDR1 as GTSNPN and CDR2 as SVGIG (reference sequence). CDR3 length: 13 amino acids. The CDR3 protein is CAWSLAAYNEQFF. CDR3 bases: TGTGCCTGGAGTCTAGCAGCCTACAATGAGCAGTTCTTC.

In DNA, the CDR3 is TGTGCCACCCGGTCGGGGGGCCAAGGGGAGCAGTACTTC. It specifies CATRSGGQGEQYF. The chain has TRBV19 and TRBJ2-7; tentative D call: TRBD2 (7 bases). The CDR3 extends over 13 amino acids. V lost 10 bases and J lost 7, with 20 bases in between. Germline CDR1 LNHDA, CDR2 SQIVND (reference sequence).

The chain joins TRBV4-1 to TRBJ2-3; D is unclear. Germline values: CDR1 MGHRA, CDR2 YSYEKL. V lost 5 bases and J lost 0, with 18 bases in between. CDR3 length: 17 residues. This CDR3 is CASSARASLGSTDTQYF. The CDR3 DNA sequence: TGCGCCAGCAGCGCCCGGGCCTCACTGGGGAGCACAGATACGCAGTATTTT.

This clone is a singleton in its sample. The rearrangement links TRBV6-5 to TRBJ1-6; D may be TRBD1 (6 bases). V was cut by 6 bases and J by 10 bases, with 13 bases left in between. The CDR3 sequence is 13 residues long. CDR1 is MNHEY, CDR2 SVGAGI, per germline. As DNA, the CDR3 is TGTGCCAGCAGGGCCCGAGGGGGATCACCCCTCCACTTT. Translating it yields CASRARGGSPLHF.

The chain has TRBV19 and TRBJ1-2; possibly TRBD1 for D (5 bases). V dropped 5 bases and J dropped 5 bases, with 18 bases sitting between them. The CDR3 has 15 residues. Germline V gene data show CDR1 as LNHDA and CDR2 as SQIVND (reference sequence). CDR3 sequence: CASSPRDPQRYGYTF. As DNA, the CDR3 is TGTGCCAGTAGTCCCCGGGACCCCCAACGGTATGGCTACACCTTC.

The CDR3: CAWSAIGAEAFF. The CDR3 nucleotides are TGTGCCTGGAGCGCTATCGGGGCTGAAGCTTTCTTT. V usage is TRBV30 and J usage is TRBJ1-1; D gene unclear. The CDR3 is 12 amino acids. V lost 3 bases and J lost 6, with 11 bases in between. Germline V CDR1 and CDR2: GTSNPN, SVGIG (reference sequence).

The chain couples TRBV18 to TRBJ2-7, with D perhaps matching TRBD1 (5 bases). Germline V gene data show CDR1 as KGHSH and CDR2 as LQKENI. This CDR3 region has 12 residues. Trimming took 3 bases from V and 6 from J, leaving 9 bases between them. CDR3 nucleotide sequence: TGTGCCAGCTCACCGCAGGGATCCGAGCAGTACTTC. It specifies CASSPQGSEQYF.

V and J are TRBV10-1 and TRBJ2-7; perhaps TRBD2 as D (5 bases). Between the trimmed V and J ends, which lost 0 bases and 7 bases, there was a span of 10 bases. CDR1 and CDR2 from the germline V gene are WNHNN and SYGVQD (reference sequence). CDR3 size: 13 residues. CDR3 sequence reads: CASSESRTGEQYF. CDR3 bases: TGCGCCAGCAGTGAGTCCCGGACTGGAGAGCAGTACTTC.

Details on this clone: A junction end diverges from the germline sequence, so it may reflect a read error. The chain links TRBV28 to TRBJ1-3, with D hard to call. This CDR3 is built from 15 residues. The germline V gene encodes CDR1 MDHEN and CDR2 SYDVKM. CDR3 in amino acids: CASRSGSSSENTIYF. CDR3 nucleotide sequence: TGTGCCAGCCGCTCCGGCAGCTCCTCTGAAAACACCATATATTTT.

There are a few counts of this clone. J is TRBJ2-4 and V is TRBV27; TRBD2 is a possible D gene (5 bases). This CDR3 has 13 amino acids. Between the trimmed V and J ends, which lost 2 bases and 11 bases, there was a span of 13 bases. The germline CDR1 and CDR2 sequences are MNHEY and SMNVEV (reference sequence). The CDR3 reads CASSLPGRELQYF. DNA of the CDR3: TGTGCCAGCAGTTTACCCGGACGGGAACTTCAGTACTTC.